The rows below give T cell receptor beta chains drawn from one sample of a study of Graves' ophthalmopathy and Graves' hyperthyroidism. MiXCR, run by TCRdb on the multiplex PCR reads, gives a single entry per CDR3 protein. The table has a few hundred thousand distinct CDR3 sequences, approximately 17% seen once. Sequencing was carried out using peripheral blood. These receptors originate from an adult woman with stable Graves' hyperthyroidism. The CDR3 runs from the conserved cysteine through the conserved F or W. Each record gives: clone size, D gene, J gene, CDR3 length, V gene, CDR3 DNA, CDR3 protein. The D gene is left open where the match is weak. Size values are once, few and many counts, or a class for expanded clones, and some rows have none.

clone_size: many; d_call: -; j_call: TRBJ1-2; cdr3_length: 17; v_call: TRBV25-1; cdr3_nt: TGTGCCACCCACCCTCGGGGGGTCCCACCAGCTAACTATGGCTACACCTTC; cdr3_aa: CATHPRGVPPANYGYTF
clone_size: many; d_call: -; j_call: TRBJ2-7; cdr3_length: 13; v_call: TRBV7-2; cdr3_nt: TGTGCCAGCAGCCCCTCCACATCCTACGAGCAGTACTTC; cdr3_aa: CASSPSTSYEQYF
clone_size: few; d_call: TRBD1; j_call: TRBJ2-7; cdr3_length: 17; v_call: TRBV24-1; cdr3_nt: TGTGCCACCAGTGATTGGGTATCCGGGACAGGGGGCTACGAGCAGTACTTC; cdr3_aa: CATSDWVSGTGGYEQYF
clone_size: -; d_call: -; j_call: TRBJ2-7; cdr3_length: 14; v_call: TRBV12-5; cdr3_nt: TGTGCTAGTGGTTCCACTAGGTCTTTTTACGAGCAGTACTTC; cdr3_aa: CASGSTRSFYEQYF
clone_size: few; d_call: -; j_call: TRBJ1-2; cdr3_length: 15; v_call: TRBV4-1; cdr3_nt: TGCGCCAGCAGCCAAGATGGCAGGGGAGTGGATGGCTACACCTTC; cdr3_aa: CASSQDGRGVDGYTF
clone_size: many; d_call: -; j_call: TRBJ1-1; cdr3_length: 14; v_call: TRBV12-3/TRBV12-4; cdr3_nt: TGTGCCAGCAGCCCGCGCATCACAGGGACTGAAGCTTTCTTT; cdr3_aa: CASSPRITGTEAFF
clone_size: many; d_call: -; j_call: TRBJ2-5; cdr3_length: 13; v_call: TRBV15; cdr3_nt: TGTGCCACCAGCAGGGATTACCCGGGGACCCAGTACTTC; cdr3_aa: CATSRDYPGTQYF
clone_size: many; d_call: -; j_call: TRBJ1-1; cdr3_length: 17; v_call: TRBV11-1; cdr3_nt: TGTGCCAGCAGCTTGGAGGGGGATCCCAAAATGAACACTGAAGCTTTCTTT; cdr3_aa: CASSLEGDPKMNTEAFF
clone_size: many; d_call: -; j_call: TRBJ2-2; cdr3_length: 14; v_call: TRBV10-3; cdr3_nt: TGTGCCATTCGGGATTCGGGAGAGGTCGGGGAGCTGTTTTTT; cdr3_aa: CAIRDSGEVGELFF
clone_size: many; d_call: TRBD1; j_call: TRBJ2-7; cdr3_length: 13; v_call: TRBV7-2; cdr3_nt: TGTGCCAGCAGCATCGCCCAGGGGGCAGAGCAGTACTTC; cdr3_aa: CASSIAQGAEQYF
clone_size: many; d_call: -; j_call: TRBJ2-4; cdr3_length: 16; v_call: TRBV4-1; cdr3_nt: TGCGCCAGCAGCCAACTGACAAGGGGAGCCAAAAACATTCAGTACTTC; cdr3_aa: CASSQLTRGAKNIQYF
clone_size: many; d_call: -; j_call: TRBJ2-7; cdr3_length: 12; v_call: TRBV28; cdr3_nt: TGTGCCAGCAACCAGGGCATATTTGAGCAGTACTTC; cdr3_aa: CASNQGIFEQYF
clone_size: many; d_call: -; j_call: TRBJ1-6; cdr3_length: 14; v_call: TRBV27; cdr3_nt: TGTGCCAGCAGTTCTCTAAGGGGTAATTCACCCCTCCACTTT; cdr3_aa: CASSSLRGNSPLHF
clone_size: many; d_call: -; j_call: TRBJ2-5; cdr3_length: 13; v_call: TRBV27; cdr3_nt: TGTGCCAGCAGTTTGAACCTTCAAGAGACCCAGTACTTC; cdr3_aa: CASSLNLQETQYF
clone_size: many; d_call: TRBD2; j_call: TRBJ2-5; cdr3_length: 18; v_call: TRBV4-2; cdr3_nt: TGTGCCAGCAGCCAAGATGAAGGGGTAGCGGGGTACCAAGAGACCCAGTACTTC; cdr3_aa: CASSQDEGVAGYQETQYF
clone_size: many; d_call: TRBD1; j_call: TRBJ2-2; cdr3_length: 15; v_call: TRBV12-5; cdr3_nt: TGTGCTAGTGGTTTGGATCCGGACAGGGCCGGGGAGCTGTTTTTT; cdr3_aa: CASGLDPDRAGELFF
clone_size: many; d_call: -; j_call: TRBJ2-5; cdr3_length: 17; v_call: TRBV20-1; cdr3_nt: TGCAGTGCTAGAGATGTCTTCCTGACTGCGACGGGCGAGACCCAGTACTTC; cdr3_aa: CSARDVFLTATGETQYF
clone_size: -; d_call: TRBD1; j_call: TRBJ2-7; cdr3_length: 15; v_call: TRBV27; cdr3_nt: TGTGCCAGCAGTTACTTCCCGGGACAGCAATACGAGCAGTACTTC; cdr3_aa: CASSYFPGQQYEQYF
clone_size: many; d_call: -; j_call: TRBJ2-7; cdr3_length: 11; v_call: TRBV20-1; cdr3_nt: TGCAGTGCTGGTAGCGTGGACGAGCAGTACTTC; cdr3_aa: CSAGSVDEQYF
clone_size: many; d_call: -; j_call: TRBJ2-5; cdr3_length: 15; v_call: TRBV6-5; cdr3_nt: TGTGCCAGCAGTTTGGGACCGCAAACCCAAGAGACCCAGTACTTC; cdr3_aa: CASSLGPQTQETQYF